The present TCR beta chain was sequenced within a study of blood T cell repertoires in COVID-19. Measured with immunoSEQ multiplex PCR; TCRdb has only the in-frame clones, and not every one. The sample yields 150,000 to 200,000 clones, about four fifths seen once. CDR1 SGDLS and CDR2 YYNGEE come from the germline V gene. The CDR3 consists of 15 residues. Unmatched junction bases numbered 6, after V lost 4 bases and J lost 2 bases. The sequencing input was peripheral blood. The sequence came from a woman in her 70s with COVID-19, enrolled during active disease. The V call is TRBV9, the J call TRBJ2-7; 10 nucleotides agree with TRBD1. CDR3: CASSPRTGGTYEQYF. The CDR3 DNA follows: TGTGCCAGCAGCCCGCGGACAGGGGGGACCTACGAGCAGTACTTC.